This T cell receptor beta chain was recovered during a study of T cells in Graves' hyperthyroidism and ophthalmopathy. This clonotype occurred many times. The V end was cut by 7 bases, the J end by 2 bases, with 11 bases between. This CDR3 contains 13 residues. The germline V gene has CDR1 MNHEY and CDR2 SVGEGT. Regions amplified from RNA transcripts were the TCR beta CDR3 regions. Primed by the HTBI set, a first-round RT-PCR was run on the TCR CDR3. TCRdb redid the calling of the multiplex PCR reads with MiXCR, one entry per CDR3 protein. The sample has about 350,000 distinct CDR3 sequences, about 15% seen once.

The sequence was collected from a woman aged 30 to 39 with Graves' hyperthyroidism. What was sequenced was blood. The rearrangement links TRBV6-2 or TRBV6-3 to TRBJ1-1; D is perhaps TRBD1 (5 bases). Here the CDR3 reads CASTVDRNTEAFF. DNA for the CDR3: TGTGCCAGCACCGTCGACAGAAACACTGAAGCTTTCTTT.